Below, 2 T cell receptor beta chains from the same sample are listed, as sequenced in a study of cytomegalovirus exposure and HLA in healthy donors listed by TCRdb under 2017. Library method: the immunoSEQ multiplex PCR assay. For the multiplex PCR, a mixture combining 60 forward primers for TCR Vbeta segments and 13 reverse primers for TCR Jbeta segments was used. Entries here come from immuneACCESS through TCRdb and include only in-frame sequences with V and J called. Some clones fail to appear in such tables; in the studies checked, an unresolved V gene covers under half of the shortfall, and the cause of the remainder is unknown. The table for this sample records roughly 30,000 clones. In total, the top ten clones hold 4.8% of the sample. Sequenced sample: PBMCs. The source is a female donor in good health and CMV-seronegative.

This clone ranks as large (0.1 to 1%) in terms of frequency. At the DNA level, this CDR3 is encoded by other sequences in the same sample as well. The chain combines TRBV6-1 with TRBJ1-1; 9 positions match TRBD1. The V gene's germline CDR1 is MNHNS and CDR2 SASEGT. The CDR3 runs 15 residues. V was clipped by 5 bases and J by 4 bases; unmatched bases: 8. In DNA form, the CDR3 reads TGTGCCAGCAGTCCCTCACCGACAGGGGGCACTGAAGCTTTCTTT. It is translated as CASSPSPTGGTEAFF.

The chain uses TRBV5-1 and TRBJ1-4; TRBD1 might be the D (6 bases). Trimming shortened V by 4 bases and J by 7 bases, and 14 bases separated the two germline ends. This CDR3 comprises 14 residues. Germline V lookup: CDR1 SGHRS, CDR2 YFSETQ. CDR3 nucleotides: TGCGCCAGCAGCCCGGGGGGGGCAGGTGAAAAACTGTTTTTT. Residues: CASSPGGAGEKLFF.